This T cell receptor beta chain was identified during a study of beta chain features in type 1 diabetes. General observations from the study: Type 1 diabetes patients showed a moderate but significant shortening of TCRB CDR3s in all four CD4+ subsets.

A single heparinised draw of about 100 mL on average was taken per donor. The authors reverse transcribed all of the isolated RNA, so sequencing captured expressed TCRB transcripts. Generated by immunoSEQ multiplex PCR, the TCRdb table keeps only in-frame clones and is missing some. The profile shows some 14,000 clones, roughly 60% of them singletons. Comment on this clone: Its antigen is not identified.

This clonotype was sampled from a woman younger than 35 with type 1 diabetes. Sequences were obtained from stem cell memory CD4+ T cells from blood.

CDR3 nucleotides: TGCAGTGCCAACAGACAGTACGAGCAGTACTTC. Translating gives CSANRQYEQYF. V gene TRBV20-1 combines with J gene TRBJ2-7, with a tentative D call TRBD1 (5 bases). This CDR3 has 11 residues. CDR1 is DFQATT and CDR2 is SNEGSKA in the germline V gene (reference sequence). V lost 6 bases to trimming and J lost 4 bases, with 10 bases between them.